One sample yielded the 26 T cell receptor beta chains listed below, sequenced in a study of T cells in localized non-small cell lung cancer (TCRdb year 2020). Library preparation was by the immunoSEQ multiplex PCR assay. TCRdb provides this immuneACCESS table in a form limited to in-frame rearrangements. Some clones are lacking; in checked studies, under half of them reflect an unresolved V gene, and why the rest are absent is not known. The sample yields 13,000 or so clones; about four fifths were counted once. Together, the top ten hold under 30% of the sample. The material was peripheral blood, obtained before any cancer treatment. All receptors come from a male donor aged 60 or over with stage I squamous cell lung carcinoma.

This sequence joins TRBV7-8 and TRBJ2-1, with 12 bases identical to TRBD2. Germline CDR1 and CDR2: SGHVS and FQNEAQ. The CDR3 covers 17 residues. V was clipped by 3 bases and J by 3 bases; unmatched bases: 6. Here the CDR3 reads CASSLRLAGAFYNEQFF. The CDR3 nucleotides read TGTGCCAGCAGCTTGAGACTAGCGGGAGCCTTCTACAATGAGCAGTTCTTC.

The J gene is TRBJ1-1, the V gene TRBV4-1; D not certain. This CDR3 comprises 14 residues. Germline CDR1 is MGHRA and CDR2 is YSYEKL. Trimming removed 1 base from V and 6 bases from J, with 12 bases in between. The CDR3: CASSQVGGSAEAFF. The CDR3 DNA reads TGCGCCAGCAGCCAAGTGGGTGGGTCCGCTGAAGCTTTCTTT.

This chain joins TRBV9 and TRBJ2-2; D might be TRBD1 or TRBD2, each matching 5 bases. Germline CDR1 SGDLS, CDR2 YYNGEE. V lost 0 bases and J lost 2, with 14 bases in between. There are 17 residues in the CDR3. The CDR3 protein is CASSVVGRTFNTGELFF. CDR3 DNA sequence: TGTGCCAGCAGCGTAGTGGGACGGACTTTTAACACCGGGGAGCTGTTTTTT. The variable domain in full, completed from reference TRBV9 and TRBJ2-2, reads DSGVTQTPKHLITATGQRVTLRCSPRSGDLSVYWYQQSLDQGLQFLIQYYNGEERAKGNILERFSAQQFPDLHSELNLSSLELGDSALYFCASSVVGRTFNTGELFFGEGSRLTVL.

The chain carries TRBV28 and TRBJ1-1; D not resolved. The V end was cut by 7 bases, the J end by 4 bases, with 13 bases between. Germline V lookup: CDR1 MDHEN, CDR2 SYDVKM. There are 13 residues in the CDR3. CDR3 loop: CASNTLRGTEAFF. As DNA, the CDR3 is TGTGCCAGCAATACGCTCAGAGGCACTGAAGCTTTCTTT.

The chain employs TRBV6-6 and TRBJ2-7; 12 bases align to TRBD1. Germline trimming cut 6 bases from V and 2 bases from J; bases unmatched to any gene: 5. From germline, CDR1 is MNHNY and CDR2 SVGAGI (reference sequence). This CDR3 comprises 15 residues. The CDR3 spells CASSWGQGAPYEQYF. The CDR3 bases are TGTGCCAGCAGCTGGGGACAGGGGGCGCCCTACGAGCAGTACTTC.

The chain uses TRBV18 and TRBJ2-1; D unresolved. Trimming took 5 bases from V and 2 from J, leaving 13 bases between them. Germline-derived CDR1 and CDR2 are KGHSH and LQKENI. The CDR3 totals 15 residues. This chain's CDR3 is CASSAEMGTYNEQFF. DNA for the CDR3: TGTGCCAGCTCAGCGGAGATGGGGACCTACAATGAGCAGTTCTTC.

J is TRBJ1-1 and V is TRBV4-1, with 9 bases identical to TRBD1. Looked up from germline, CDR1 is MGHRA and CDR2 is YSYEKL. This CDR3 is 14 amino acids long. J was trimmed by 4 bases and V by 4 bases; bases with no gene match: 4. The CDR3 loop is CASSLLTGGTEAFF. The CDR3 DNA reads as TGCGCCAGCAGCCTTCTGACAGGGGGCACTGAAGCTTTCTTT.

This chain links TRBV4-1 with TRBJ2-7, with D perhaps matching TRBD1 (5 bases). This CDR3 is 13 amino acids long. Trimming took 3 bases from V and 5 from J, leaving 11 bases between them. Germline V gene data show CDR1 as MGHRA and CDR2 as YSYEKL. CDR3 in amino acids: CASSQPGKNEQYF. The CDR3 region has the DNA TGCGCCAGCAGCCAGCCAGGGAAAAACGAGCAGTACTTC.

This clone was seen only once. This chain uses TRBV5-1 with TRBJ2-5, with 9 bases lining up with TRBD1. Germline V gene lookup returns CDR1 SGHRS and CDR2 YFSETQ. V shed 4 bases and J 4 bases; nucleotides not matched to a gene: 11. This CDR3 has 16 amino acids. The CDR3 loop is CASSPNPTGGGETQYF. In DNA, the CDR3 is TGCGCCAGCAGCCCAAACCCCACAGGGGGCGGAGAGACCCAGTACTTC.

The chain carries TRBV25-1 and TRBJ2-1, with 10 bases that match TRBD2. Germline CDR1 MGHDK, CDR2 SYGVNS. V was clipped by 3 bases and J by 7 bases; unmatched bases: 9. The CDR3 is made up of 16 amino acids. The CDR3 protein is CASSDLALAGANEQFF. In nucleotides, the CDR3 is TGTGCCAGCAGTGATTTGGCCCTAGCGGGAGCTAATGAGCAGTTCTTC.

V is TRBV27 and J is TRBJ1-6; D remains unclear. CDR1 MNHEY and CDR2 SMNVEV come from the germline V gene (reference sequence). Trimming shortened V by 5 bases and J by 9 bases, and 11 bases separated the two germline ends. This CDR3 contains 13 residues. The CDR3 protein is CASSRGLGSPLHF. CDR3 coding DNA: TGTGCCAGCAGTCGAGGGTTGGGTTCACCCCTCCACTTT.

The gene calls are TRBV2 and TRBJ1-5, with TRBD1 as a possible D gene (5 bases). This CDR3 contains 13 residues. Trimming pared 7 bases from V and 7 bases from J, leaving 14 bases between. Germline CDR1 SNHLY, CDR2 FYNNEI. Here the CDR3 DNA reads TGTGCCAGCACCCGGGACGGGGGACAGCCCCAGCATTTT. Its protein is CASTRDGGQPQHF. The complete variable domain, with remaining parts taken from reference TRBV2 and TRBJ1-5, reads EPEVTQTPSHQVTQMGQEVILRCVPISNHLYFYWYRQILGQKVEFLVSFYNNEISEKSEIFDDQFSVERPDGSNFTLKIRSTKLEDSAMYFCASTRDGGQPQHFGDGTRLSIL.

V gene TRBV25-1 combines with J gene TRBJ2-1; D not resolved. Germline CDR1 MGHDK, CDR2 SYGVNS. The CDR3 covers 14 residues. Deletions cut 6 bases from V and 0 bases from J, with 9 bases between. The CDR3 DNA follows: TGTGCCAGCAGCCACAGCAACTCCTACAATGAGCAGTTCTTC. This sequence encodes CASSHSNSYNEQFF. Complete variable domain (other parts from reference TRBV25-1 and TRBJ2-1): EADIYQTPRYLVIGTGKKITLECSQTMGHDKMYWYQQDPGMELHLIHYSYGVNSTEKGDLSSESTVSRIRTEHFPLTLESARPSHTSQYLCASSHSNSYNEQFFGPGTRLTVL.

The chain employs TRBV29-1 and TRBJ1-4; 8 bases fit TRBD1. There are 12 residues in the CDR3. The V segment lost 6 bases and the J segment 8 bases; nucleotides outside the gene matches: 5. Germline V CDR1 and CDR2: SQVTM, ANQGSEA. CDR3 DNA sequence: TGCAGCGTACAGGGGGGAGGGGAAAAACTGTTTTTT. Protein: CSVQGGGEKLFF.

V and J are TRBV27 and TRBJ2-3, with 8 bases matching TRBD1. Losses at the gene ends were 3 bases for V and 2 bases for J; bases not matched to a gene: 4. CDR1 is MNHEY and CDR2 is SMNVEV in the germline V gene (reference sequence). The CDR3 runs to 15 residues. Here the CDR3 reads CASSFNRGDTDTQYF. CDR3 nucleotide sequence: TGTGCCAGCAGTTTCAACAGGGGGGACACAGATACGCAGTATTTT.

The chain carries TRBV28 and TRBJ1-1, with D possibly TRBD1 on 5 matching bases. The CDR3 extends over 17 amino acids. Trimming shortened V by 5 bases and J by 1 base, and 20 bases separated the two germline ends. Germline CDR1 reads MDHEN; CDR2 reads SYDVKM. CDR3 loop: CASSPGPWGRWNTEAFF. The CDR3 DNA reads as TGTGCCAGCAGTCCAGGCCCCTGGGGGAGATGGAACACTGAAGCTTTCTTT.

The rearrangement uses TRBV18 and TRBJ2-7; no reliable D call. Germline CDR1 is KGHSH and CDR2 is LQKENI. The V end was cut by 1 base, the J end by 3 bases, with 10 bases between. The CDR3 loop spans 14 amino acids. Written as DNA, the CDR3 is TGTGCCAGCTCACCACTCTACGAAGTCTACGAGCAGTACTTC. This translates into CASSPLYEVYEQYF.

The chain uses TRBV5-4 and TRBJ2-7; 11 bases map to TRBD1. The ends lost 4 bases at V and 3 bases at J; junction bases unmatched: 3. This CDR3 is 14 amino acids long. Germline CDR1 is SGHNT and CDR2 is YYREEE (reference sequence). CDR3 amino acids: CASSPGTGGYEQYF. The CDR3 bases are TGTGCCAGCAGCCCCGGGACAGGGGGCTACGAGCAGTACTTC.

CDR3 DNA: TGTGCCAGCAGCCCCGGAGGGGGGAAACTGGTGTACGAGCAGTACTTC. It codes for CASSPGGGKLVYEQYF. The chain carries TRBV4-2 and TRBJ2-7; D assignment may be TRBD1 or TRBD2 (6 bases each). Germline CDR1 is LGHNA and CDR2 is YNFKEQ. This CDR3 has 16 amino acids. V lost 4 bases and J 4 bases, leaving 20 bases between the germline ends.

The chain has TRBV9 and TRBJ1-2; 7 bases agree with TRBD1. Per germline, CDR1 SGDLS and CDR2 YYNGEE. The CDR3 consists of 13 residues. The ends lost 3 bases at V and 6 bases at J; junction bases unmatched: 5. CDR3: CASSGQGSNGYTF. The DNA for the CDR3 is TGTGCCAGCAGCGGACAGGGTAGCAATGGCTACACCTTC.

The V gene is TRBV4-2, the J gene TRBJ1-2; 7 nucleotides match TRBD1. This CDR3 region has 16 residues. V was clipped by 7 bases and J by 0 bases; unmatched bases: 11. In germline, CDR1 is LGHNA, CDR2 YNFKEQ. The CDR3 protein is CASTHAGGEANYGYTF. The CDR3, as DNA: TGTGCCAGCACCCACGCAGGGGGGGAAGCTAACTATGGCTACACCTTC.

This chain connects TRBV28 to TRBJ1-1; no clear D gene. The CDR3 runs 15 residues. V was shortened by 2 bases and J by 0 bases, with 10 bases between the two germline ends. Germline V gene lookup returns CDR1 MDHEN and CDR2 SYDVKM. In DNA, the CDR3 is TGTGCCAGCAGTTTACGATACCCCATGAACACTGAAGCTTTCTTT. It codes for CASSLRYPMNTEAFF.

The chain links TRBV27 to TRBJ1-4, with D maybe TRBD1 (5 bases). In germline, CDR1 is MNHEY, CDR2 SMNVEV (reference sequence). Trimming removed 5 bases at V and 0 bases at J, with 19 bases between. This CDR3 comprises 18 residues. The CDR3 sequence: CASSQQHGTVTTNEKLFF. The DNA for the CDR3 is TGTGCCAGCAGTCAACAACACGGGACGGTTACAACTAATGAAAAACTGTTTTTT.

The CDR3 region has the DNA TGTGCCAGCAGCCAAGATCTTAGTCTCAGCTCCTACGAGCAGTACTTC. Translation: CASSQDLSLSSYEQYF. This sequence joins TRBV4-2 and TRBJ2-7; D is uncertain. The CDR3 contains 16 residues. The ends were cut back, 0 bases at V and 0 bases at J, with 12 bases in the middle. Looked up from germline, CDR1 is LGHNA and CDR2 is YNFKEQ.

V usage is TRBV30 and J usage is TRBJ2-7, with a tentative D call TRBD2 (6 bases). Germline CDR1 and CDR2: GTSNPN and SVGIG (reference sequence). The CDR3 is 11 amino acids. V shed 5 bases and J shed 9 bases, with 14 bases lying between them. CDR3 DNA sequence: TGTGCCTGGGCGGGACTGCGTGGGCAGTACTTC. Amino acid sequence: CAWAGLRGQYF.

This clone turned up a few times. The chain links TRBV14 to TRBJ2-3, with 7 bases that match TRBD1. Per the germline V gene, CDR1 is SGHDN and CDR2 is FVKESK. The CDR3 is made up of 15 amino acids. Trimming cost V 3 bases and J 4 bases; bases outside gene matches: 7. For the CDR3, the DNA is TGTGCCAGCAGCCACCCAGGGGGTGCGGCAGATACGCAGTATTTT. Translated: CASSHPGGAADTQYF. Based on the CDR3 plus reference TRBV14 and TRBJ2-3, the full variable domain is EAGVTQFPSHSVIEKGQTVTLRCDPISGHDNLYWYRRVMGKEIKFLLHFVKESKQDESGMPNNRFLAERTGGTYSTLKVQPAELEDSGVYFCASSHPGGAADTQYFGPGTRLTVL.